This T cell receptor (beta chain) is from a study of Graves' ophthalmopathy and Graves' hyperthyroidism. The V end lost 4 bases, the J end lost 9 bases, and 13 bases lay between the germline ends. This CDR3 is built from 12 residues. CDR1 is KGHSH and CDR2 is LQKENI in the germline V gene. CDR3 regions of TCR beta were amplified from RNA transcripts. Second-round multiplex PCR followed a first-round RT-PCR using HTBI primers. TCRdb independently ran MiXCR on the multiplex PCR reads; one entry per CDR3 protein. The table includes some 350,000 distinct CDR3 sequences, roughly 17% detected once. The material sequenced was peripheral blood. The origin of this receptor is an adult woman with stable Graves' hyperthyroidism. The chain combines TRBV18 with TRBJ2-7; D perhaps matches TRBD2 (5 bases). The CDR3 nucleotides are TGTGCCAGCTCACGAAACGGCCGGGGGCAGTACTTC. Its translation is CASSRNGRGQYF.